A single sample gave rise to the 6 T cell receptor beta chains below, sequenced in a study of Ad26.COV2.S vaccination and SARS-CoV-2 variants listed by TCRdb under 2021. Libraries were prepared through the immunoSEQ multiplex PCR assay. This immuneACCESS table, as held by TCRdb, lists in-frame sequences with V and J called but not all clones. Of the missing ones, under half trace to an unresolved V gene in checked studies; the others have no known cause. The sample table holds about 390,000 clones, of which around 85% were seen once. The top ten clones comprise more than 3% of the sample. The treatment or condition tag for this specimen amounts to: 15 to 20 received Ad26.COV2.S at low or high dose, single or two shots; several received placebo; per-sample allocation not given. For vaccine and placebo recipients, repertoires were sequenced using samples collected on day 63 after the first injection.

This sample comprised peripheral blood, obtained in a trial of Ad26.COV2.S vaccine versus placebo. The receptors stem from a person aged 18 to 59 who received the Ad26.COV2.S COVID-19 vaccine or a placebo.

This chain joins TRBV9 and TRBJ1-3; D unresolved. The V end lost 6 bases, the J end lost 4 bases, and 11 bases lay between the germline ends. This CDR3 contains 13 residues. The V gene's germline CDR1 is SGDLS and CDR2 YYNGEE. CDR3 protein: CASTSGWGNTIYF. CDR3 coding DNA: TGTGCCAGCACCTCAGGATGGGGAAACACCATATATTTT. Complete variable domain (other parts from reference TRBV9 and TRBJ1-3): DSGVTQTPKHLITATGQRVTLRCSPRSGDLSVYWYQQSLDQGLQFLIQYYNGEERAKGNILERFSAQQFPDLHSELNLSSLELGDSALYFCASTSGWGNTIYFGEGSWLTVV.

The gene calls are TRBV4-1 and TRBJ2-2; D is undetermined. This CDR3 contains 18 residues. The germline V and J ends were trimmed by 0 bases and 6 bases, with 20 bases remaining between them. CDR1 is MGHRA and CDR2 is YSYEKL in the germline V gene. CDR3 in DNA: TGCGCCAGCAGCCAAGATGTTTGGATCTCCACCCGTCCCGGGGAGCTGTTTTTT. This sequence encodes CASSQDVWISTRPGELFF.

The chain has TRBV7-9 and TRBJ2-5, with 7 bases lining up with TRBD1. V was clipped by 5 bases and J by 3 bases; unmatched bases: 9. Germline CDR1 and CDR2: SEHNR and FQNEAQ (reference sequence). The CDR3 loop spans 15 amino acids. This CDR3 reads CASSTRQGREETQYF. The DNA of the CDR3 is TGTGCCAGCAGCACCAGACAGGGACGGGAAGAGACCCAGTACTTC. The full variable domain, with the rest looked up from reference TRBV7-9 and TRBJ2-5, is DTGVSQNPRHKITKRGQNVTFRCDPISEHNRLYWYRQTLGQGPEFLTYFQNEAQLEKSRLLSDRFSAERPKGSFSTLEIQRTEQGDSAMYLCASSTRQGREETQYFGPGTRLLVL.

The chain employs TRBV15 and TRBJ2-1; 10 bases line up with TRBD1. The CDR3 loop spans 15 amino acids. Germline V gene data show CDR1 as LNHNV and CDR2 as YYDKDF (reference sequence). The V gene end was trimmed by 5 bases and the J gene end by 9 bases; junction bases not matched to a gene: 10. The CDR3 nucleotides read TGTGCCACCAGCTACCCGGGACAGGGGTTAAGTGAGCAGTTCTTC. Protein sequence: CATSYPGQGLSEQFF.

The chain carries TRBV4-1 and TRBJ2-3; D gene ambiguous. V was cut by 2 bases and J by 5 bases, with 11 bases left in between. Germline V gives CDR1 MGHRA, CDR2 YSYEKL. This CDR3 has 14 amino acids. The CDR3 region is CASSQFGIIDTQYF. Written as DNA, the CDR3 is TGCGCCAGCAGCCAATTTGGGATAATAGATACGCAGTATTTT.

This clone appeared a single time. The rearrangement uses TRBV7-7 and TRBJ2-5, with TRBD2 matching over 12 bases. Germline V gene lookup returns CDR1 SSHAT and CDR2 FNYEAQ (reference sequence). The J segment lost 5 bases and the V segment lost 3 bases, leaving 4 bases of the junction unmatched. The CDR3 spans 15 residues. For the CDR3, the DNA is TGTGCCAGCAGCTTCTCTAGCGGGGGGGTCGAGACCCAGTACTTC. Translation: CASSFSSGGVETQYF. Supplemented by reference TRBV7-7 and TRBJ2-5, the full variable domain reads GAGVSQSPRYKVTKRGQDVTLRCDPISSHATLYWYQQALGQGPEFLTYFNYEAQPDKSGLPSDRFSAERPEGSISTLTIQRTEQRDSAMYRCASSFSSGGVETQYFGPGTRLLVL.